This T cell receptor (beta chain) was captured in a study of T cell repertoires in cytomegalovirus infection. Study-level background: Peptides in the study included HLA-C-restricted and HLA-B-restricted CMV epitopes. From public TCR beta signatures came an indication of both CMV infection and matching HLA type.

Germline V gene lookup returns CDR1 DFQATT and CDR2 SNEGSKA (reference sequence). This CDR3 is built from 20 residues. Trimming at V came to 3 bases and at J to 2 bases, leaving 22 bases not matched to a gene. TCRdb re-derived calls from the reads in MiXCR, one entry per CDR3 protein. The sample comprises some 700,000 distinct CDR3 sequences, around a third of which are singletons, and roughly 20% rests with the top ten. This clonotype was seen just once. Its specificity is unknown. The study, taken as a whole, reports: Individuals carrying CMV plus the relevant HLA were identified by cumulative frequency of public TCR beta families. Clonotype analysis showed dominance of the ex vivo response by HLA-C-restricted CMV-specific TCR beta clonotypes.

This chain connects TRBV20-1 to TRBJ2-3, with 8 bases identical to TRBD2. This specimen consisted of cultured PBMCs, obtained from culture after CMV antigen stimulation. This TCR came from a human donor in good health (CMV status not recorded). Some clones in this sample may be carry-over from other donors' samples. CDR3 residues: CSASAKVGGLVGRATDTQYF. CDR3 sequence (DNA): TGCAGTGCTAGCGCCAAGGTGGGGGGACTAGTTGGCAGGGCCACAGATACGCAGTATTTT.